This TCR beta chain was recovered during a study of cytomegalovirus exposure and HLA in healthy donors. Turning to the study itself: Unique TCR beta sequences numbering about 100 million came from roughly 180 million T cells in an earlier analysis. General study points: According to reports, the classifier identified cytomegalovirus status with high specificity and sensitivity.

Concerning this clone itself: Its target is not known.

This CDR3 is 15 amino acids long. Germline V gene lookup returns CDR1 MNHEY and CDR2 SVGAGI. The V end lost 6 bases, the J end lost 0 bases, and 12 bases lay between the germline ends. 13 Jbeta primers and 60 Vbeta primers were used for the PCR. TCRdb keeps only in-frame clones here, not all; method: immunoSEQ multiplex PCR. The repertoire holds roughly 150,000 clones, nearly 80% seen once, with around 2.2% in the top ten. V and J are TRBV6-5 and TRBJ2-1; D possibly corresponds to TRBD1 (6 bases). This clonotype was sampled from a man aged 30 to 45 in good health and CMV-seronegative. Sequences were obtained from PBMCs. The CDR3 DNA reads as TGTGCCAGCAGAGCCGGGACAAGCTCCTACAATGAGCAGTTCTTC. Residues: CASRAGTSSYNEQFF.